A selection of T cell receptor beta chains follows, all from one sample in a study of blood T cells in healthy people across ages. TCRdb reprocessed the 5' RACE reads via MiXCR and lists one record per CDR3 protein. The sample comprises about 1,400,000 distinct CDR3 sequences, roughly 59% of which are singletons, and roughly 6.3% rests with the top ten. Sample: blood. The receptors derive from a young man in good health. CDR3s include the opening cysteine and the closing phenylalanine or tryptophan.

v_call: TRBV4-1
cdr3_aa: CASSQGGEKLFF

v_call: TRBV20-1
cdr3_aa: CSASAFRQGRTESSYNEQYF

v_call: TRBV4-2
cdr3_aa: CASSAGLTYEQYF

v_call: TRBV25-1
cdr3_aa: CASSEYKDQETQYF

v_call: TRBV12-3/TRBV12-4
cdr3_aa: CASSPGGGIYNEQFF

v_call: TRBV20-1
cdr3_aa: CSARTVDTQYF

v_call: TRBV20-1
cdr3_aa: CSARERTGSSGEQYF

v_call: TRBV7-9
cdr3_aa: CASSPITGGPGDNEQFF

v_call: TRBV20-1
cdr3_aa: CSARIAYNEQFF

v_call: TRBV29-1
cdr3_aa: CSVPLGGGLFF

v_call: TRBV3-1
cdr3_aa: CASSPGGIREQYF

v_call: TRBV7-2
cdr3_aa: CASSPSGRLSYEQYF

v_call: TRBV3-1
cdr3_aa: CASSQTTRQGLGGYTF

v_call: TRBV5-1
cdr3_aa: CASSLAEDRAGNTEAFF

v_call: TRBV6-6
cdr3_aa: CASSYARGRYEKLFF

v_call: TRBV4-3
cdr3_aa: CASSQDGTGNGYEQYF

v_call: TRBV27
cdr3_aa: CASIDNEKLFF

v_call: TRBV25-1
cdr3_aa: CASSEGPPYEQYF

v_call: TRBV4-1
cdr3_aa: CASSQGPGGRTDTQYF

v_call: TRBV29-1
cdr3_aa: CSVEDRGQALYGYTF

v_call: TRBV20-1
cdr3_aa: CSALRDTFTDTQYF

v_call: TRBV6-1
cdr3_aa: CASNDLARSYEQYF

v_call: TRBV27
cdr3_aa: CASTASGEKLFF

v_call: TRBV7-9
cdr3_aa: CASSPSGLSSYEQYF

v_call: TRBV4-1
cdr3_aa: CASSQGQGSGTDTQYF

v_call: TRBV3-1
cdr3_aa: CASSQDPPDKAGLAGIYEQYF

v_call: TRBV28
cdr3_aa: CASSSGTGSGNSPLHF

v_call: TRBV6-2/TRBV6-3
cdr3_aa: CASRGTEYEQYF

v_call: TRBV4-1
cdr3_aa: CASSQEMAVPYGYTF

v_call: TRBV20-1
cdr3_aa: CSVLSGTGGTQPQHF

v_call: TRBV6-2/TRBV6-3
cdr3_aa: CASAGQFGQPQHF

v_call: TRBV7-9
cdr3_aa: CASSAVRTYEQYF

v_call: TRBV12-3/TRBV12-4
cdr3_aa: CASSQFASSPFF

v_call: TRBV15
cdr3_aa: CATSGTGYNEQFF

v_call: TRBV29-1
cdr3_aa: CSVEFGDVGETQYF

v_call: TRBV5-1
cdr3_aa: CASSLYVRGIYNEQFF

v_call: TRBV28
cdr3_aa: CASSPTDRSSYNSPLHF

v_call: TRBV9
cdr3_aa: CASSVAGTSGGNGQFF

v_call: TRBV9
cdr3_aa: CASSVGRSGLGPDTQYF

v_call: TRBV4-1
cdr3_aa: CASSHGGTPRDGYTF

v_call: TRBV27
cdr3_aa: CASSSGDRLNSPLHF

v_call: TRBV7-9
cdr3_aa: CASSQHLTDTQYF

v_call: TRBV4-1
cdr3_aa: CASSQDHLSGREPQHF

v_call: TRBV7-9
cdr3_aa: CASSATSGSLYEQYF

v_call: TRBV9
cdr3_aa: CARRSPDRYARDQPQHF

v_call: TRBV5-5
cdr3_aa: CASSLVGDTSSYEQYF

v_call: TRBV5-1
cdr3_aa: CASSLGTGFYNEQFF

v_call: TRBV12-5
cdr3_aa: CASGSPGTGSTGELFF

v_call: TRBV5-1
cdr3_aa: CASSQDRGSDEKLFF

v_call: TRBV6-5
cdr3_aa: CASSDSRAEKLFF

v_call: TRBV6-5
cdr3_aa: CASKGRINTEAFF

v_call: TRBV2
cdr3_aa: CASSEGTGIHSNQPQHF

v_call: TRBV12-3/TRBV12-4
cdr3_aa: CASSSASSTDTQYF